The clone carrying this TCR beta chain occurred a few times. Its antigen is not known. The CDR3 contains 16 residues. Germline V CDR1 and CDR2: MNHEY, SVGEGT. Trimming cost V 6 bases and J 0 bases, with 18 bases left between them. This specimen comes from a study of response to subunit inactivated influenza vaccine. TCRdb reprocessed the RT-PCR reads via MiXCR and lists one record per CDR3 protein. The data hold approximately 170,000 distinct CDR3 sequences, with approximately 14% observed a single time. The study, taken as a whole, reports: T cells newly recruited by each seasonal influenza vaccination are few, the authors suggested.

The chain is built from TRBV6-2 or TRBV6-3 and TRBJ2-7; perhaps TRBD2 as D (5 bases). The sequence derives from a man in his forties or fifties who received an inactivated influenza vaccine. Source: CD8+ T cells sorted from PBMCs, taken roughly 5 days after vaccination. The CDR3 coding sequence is TGTGCCAGCAGCCCATTCGCCGGACTGAACTCCTACGAGCAGTACTTC. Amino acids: CASSPFAGLNSYEQYF.